This T cell receptor (beta chain) was obtained from a study of blood T cell repertoires in COVID-19. The assay was immunoSEQ multiplex PCR, and TCRdb's table has in-frame clones only and misses some. The sample has around 72,000 clones; 80% to 85% are singletons. Germline-derived CDR1 and CDR2 are SGDLS and YYNGEE. V gave up 3 bases and J gave up 4 bases; unmatched junction bases: 17. The CDR3 totals 18 residues. The sequenced sample was peripheral blood. The TCR comes from a woman between 55 and 75 years old with acute or convalescent COVID-19. The chain couples TRBV9 to TRBJ1-2; 8 positions agree with TRBD1. CDR3 DNA: TGTGCCAGCAGCGCCTCGACAGGGGCGCAAGTCGCTACCTATGGCTACACCTTC. Translation gives CASSASTGAQVATYGYTF.